This TCR beta chain was observed in a study of cytomegalovirus exposure and HLA in healthy donors. Findings of the study overall: Per published reports, the classifier diagnosed cytomegalovirus status with high specificity and sensitivity.

Germline CDR1 and CDR2: SEHNR and FQNEAQ (reference sequence). The CDR3 spans 15 residues. As concerns this clone: The antigen remains unidentified.

Amplification used 60 Vbeta primers and 13 Jbeta primers. Original processing notes: An analysis performed later counted 73 million or so unique TCR beta chains (around 10 million of them shared). Using immunoSEQ multiplex PCR, the repertoire was profiled, and TCRdb retains in-frame clones only, with some absent. V and J calls and clone size come straight from that table; D and trimming were deduced from the DNA. Here the sample spans 150,000 to 200,000 clones, over 65% being singletons. The receptor was derived from a man in his forties in good health and CMV-seropositive. The chain uses TRBV7-9 and TRBJ2-5; tentative D call: TRBD2 (5 bases). The DNA end favors TRBJ2-7, so the J call may be wrong. Sample: PBMCs. CDR3 DNA: TGTGCCAGCAGCTTAGCGAGGGCAGGCCTGGGCGAGCAGTACTTC. Translated, it gives CASSLARAGLGEQYF.